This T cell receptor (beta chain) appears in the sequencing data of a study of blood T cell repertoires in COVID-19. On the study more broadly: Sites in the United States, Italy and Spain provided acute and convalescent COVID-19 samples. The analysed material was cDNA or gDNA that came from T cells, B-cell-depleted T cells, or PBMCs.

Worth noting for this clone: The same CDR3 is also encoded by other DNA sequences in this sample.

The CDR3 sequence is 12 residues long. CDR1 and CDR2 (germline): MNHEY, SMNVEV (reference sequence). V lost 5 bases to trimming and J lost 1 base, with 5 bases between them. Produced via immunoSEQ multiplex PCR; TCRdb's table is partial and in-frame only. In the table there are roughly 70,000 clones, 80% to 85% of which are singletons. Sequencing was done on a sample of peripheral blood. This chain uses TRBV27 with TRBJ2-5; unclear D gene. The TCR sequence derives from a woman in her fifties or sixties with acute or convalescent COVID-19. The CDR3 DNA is TGTGCCAGCAGTCCTCTCCAAGAGACCCAGTACTTC. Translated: CASSPLQETQYF.